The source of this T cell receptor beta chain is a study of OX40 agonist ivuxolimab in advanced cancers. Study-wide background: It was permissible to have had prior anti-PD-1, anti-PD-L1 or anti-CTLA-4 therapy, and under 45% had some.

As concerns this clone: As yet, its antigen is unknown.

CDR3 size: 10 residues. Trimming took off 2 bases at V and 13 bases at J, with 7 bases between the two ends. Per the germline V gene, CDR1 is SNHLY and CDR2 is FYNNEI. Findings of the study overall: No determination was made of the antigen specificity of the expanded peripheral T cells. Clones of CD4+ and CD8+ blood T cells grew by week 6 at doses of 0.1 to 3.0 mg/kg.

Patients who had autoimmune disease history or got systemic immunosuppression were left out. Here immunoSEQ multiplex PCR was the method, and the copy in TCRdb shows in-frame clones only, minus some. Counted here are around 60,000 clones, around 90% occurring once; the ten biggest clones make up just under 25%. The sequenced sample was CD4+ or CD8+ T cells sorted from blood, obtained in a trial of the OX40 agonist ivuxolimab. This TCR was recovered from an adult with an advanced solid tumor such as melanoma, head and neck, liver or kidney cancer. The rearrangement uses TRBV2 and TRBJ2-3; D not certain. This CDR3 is CASSELVKYF. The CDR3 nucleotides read TGTGCCAGCAGTGAATTAGTCAAGTATTTT.